These 32 T cell receptor beta chains were all obtained from the same sample, sequenced in a study of a mutant IDH1 vaccine in newly diagnosed glioma. The time point here: week 23, last vaccination. Every vaccination contained 300 ug of the mutant IDH1 20-mer peptide and was paired with topical imiquimod. Profiled with immunoSEQ multiplex PCR; TCRdb holds only in-frame clones, not every one. The table lists under 45,000 clones, about 91% of them singletons. Their antigens remain unidentified. This sample comprised PBMCs, obtained from a glioma patient whose treatment included an IDH1 peptide vaccine. The receptors stem from a man aged 50-59 years with glioma.

The chain combines TRBV7-2 with TRBJ1-5; D remains unclear. The CDR3 runs 12 residues. Trimming took 2 bases from V and 13 from J, leaving 12 bases between them. The germline V gene has CDR1 SGHTA and CDR2 FQGNSA. The CDR3 spells CASSLPETPQHF. CDR3 in DNA: TGTGCCAGCAGCTTACCAGAAACCCCTCAGCATTTT. The full variable domain, rest sourced from reference TRBV7-2 and TRBJ1-5, is GAGVSQSPSNKVTEKGKDVELRCDPISGHTALYWYRQSLGQGLEFLIYFQGNSAPDKSGLPSDRFSAERTGGSVSTLTIQRTQQEDSAVYLCASSLPETPQHFGDGTRLSIL.

This clone was recorded only once. The rearrangement links TRBV18 to TRBJ1-1; D gene ambiguous. Trimming stripped 4 bases from V and 4 bases from J, with 16 bases between. The germline CDR1 and CDR2 sequences are KGHSH and LQKENI. This CDR3 spans 15 amino acids. DNA for the CDR3: TGTGCCAGCTCACTTGCCCCAGTGGAGGGCACTGAAGCTTTCTTT. This encodes CASSLAPVEGTEAFF.

The chain carries TRBV30 and TRBJ2-3; 12 bases are shared with TRBD2. The germline V gene has CDR1 GTSNPN and CDR2 SVGIG (reference sequence). The CDR3 contains 20 residues. V lost 3 bases to trimming and J lost 6 bases; unmatched junction nucleotides: 22. CDR3 DNA: TGTGCCTGGAGGGGAAGGATCGGAGCTAGCGGGAGGGCCGGGGCGGATACGCAGTATTTT. It specifies CAWRGRIGASGRAGADTQYF.

The chain recombines TRBV9 with TRBJ2-1; TRBD2 is a possible D gene (5 bases). The CDR3 spans 13 residues. The V gene's germline CDR1 is SGDLS and CDR2 YYNGEE. The V and J ends lost 3 bases and 6 bases respectively, with 10 bases between them. The CDR3 bases are TGTGCCAGCAGCGCCATCGCGGGCAATGAGCAGTTCTTC. Translated: CASSAIAGNEQFF.

This clone was seen only once. The gene calls are TRBV10-3 and TRBJ2-7; 11 bases line up with TRBD2. The CDR3 loop spans 14 amino acids. The V gene end was trimmed by 5 bases and the J gene end by 2 bases; junction bases not matched to a gene: 2. Germline assignment: CDR1 ENHRY and CDR2 SYGVKD. CDR3 sequence reads: CAISFSGRAYEQYF. The CDR3 DNA reads as TGTGCCATCAGTTTTAGCGGGAGGGCCTACGAGCAGTACTTC.

The gene calls are TRBV11-2 and TRBJ1-1; 10 bases line up with TRBD1. V lost 1 base and J lost 7; bases outside the gene matches: 3. Germline CDR1 is SGHAT and CDR2 is FQNNGV. The CDR3 covers 14 residues. As DNA, the CDR3 is TGTGCCAGCAGCTTAGGACAGGGGGCTATTGAAGCTTTCTTT. Residues: CASSLGQGAIEAFF.

This clone was counted once. CDR3 coding DNA: TGTGCCAGCAAGAAGCCAGGGGAGCGCTACGAGCAGTACTTC. Protein: CASKKPGERYEQYF. The chain carries TRBV6-1 and TRBJ2-7, with D possibly being TRBD1 (6 bases). Trimming cost V 7 bases and J 3 bases, with 16 bases left between them. The germline CDR1 and CDR2 sequences are MNHNS and SASEGT. The CDR3 sequence is 14 residues long.

The chain employs TRBV19 and TRBJ1-4; D is possibly TRBD1 (5 bases). V lost 4 bases, J lost 10 bases, and 13 bases lay in between. This CDR3 region has 13 residues. Germline assignment: CDR1 LNHDA and CDR2 SQIVND (reference sequence). CDR3: CASSTGEGRKLFF. The CDR3 DNA reads TGTGCCAGTAGTACCGGGGAGGGGCGAAAACTGTTTTTT.

The chain is built from TRBV4-2 and TRBJ1-2, with D possibly matching TRBD1 (6 bases). Germline V gives CDR1 LGHNA, CDR2 YNFKEQ. Trimming took off 7 bases at V and 8 bases at J, with 14 bases between the two ends. The CDR3 spans 12 residues. The CDR3 is CASNKDGGGYTF. In nucleotides, the CDR3 is TGTGCCAGCAATAAGGACGGGGGCGGCTACACCTTC.

The rearrangement uses TRBV5-1 and TRBJ2-1; 8 positions match TRBD1. This CDR3 spans 11 amino acids. CDR1 and CDR2 from the germline V gene are SGHRS and YFSETQ. Trimming removed 0 bases from V and 15 bases from J; junction bases left unmatched: 2. The DNA of the CDR3 is TGCGCCAGCAGCTTGGGACAGGGGCCGTTCTTC. Its translation is CASSLGQGPFF.

CDR3 coding DNA: TGTGCCAGCAGCTTAGCCGGGAGCTCTGGAAACACCATATATTTT. It is translated as CASSLAGSSGNTIYF. V and J are TRBV7-2 and TRBJ1-3; D is ambiguous. Germline V gene sequence: CDR1 SGHTA, CDR2 FQGNSA. The CDR3 totals 15 residues. Trimming shortened V by 0 bases and J by 0 bases, and 6 bases separated the two germline ends.

The chain joins TRBV5-1 to TRBJ2-2, with 15 bases that match TRBD2. CDR3 size: 17 residues. The V gene's germline CDR1 is SGHRS and CDR2 YFSETQ. Losses at the gene ends were 5 bases for V and 7 bases for J; bases not matched to a gene: 9. The CDR3 DNA is TGCGCCAGCAGTTTCGGACTAGCGGGGGGGCCGGACGGGGAGCTGTTTTTT. Translation: CASSFGLAGGPDGELFF.

V and J are TRBV7-2 and TRBJ1-4; D not resolved. CDR1 is SGHTA and CDR2 is FQGNSA in the germline V gene. CDR3 length equals 12 residues. Trimming took off 1 base at V and 8 bases at J, with 5 bases between the two ends. For the CDR3, the DNA is TGTGCCAGCAGCTTAGGAGCAGAAAAACTGTTTTTT. Translating it yields CASSLGAEKLFF.

The V and J genes are TRBV28 and TRBJ1-5, with a weak D call TRBD1 (6 bases). The V gene lost 5 bases and the J gene lost 0 bases, with 20 bases spanning the gap. The germline V gene has CDR1 MDHEN and CDR2 SYDVKM. The CDR3 extends over 18 amino acids. The CDR3 region has the DNA TGTGCCAGCAGTCCCGAATCCCGACAGGTCTATAGCAATCAGCCCCAGCATTTT. It is translated as CASSPESRQVYSNQPQHF.

This clone was detected once. The CDR3 nucleotides read TGCGCCAGCAGCCTGACAGGGGTCCCCTACGAGCAGTACTTC. Its translation: CASSLTGVPYEQYF. The genes are TRBV5-1 and TRBJ2-7; 8 nucleotides agree with TRBD1. V shed 4 bases, J shed 2 bases, and the junction held 5 bases outside the gene matches. CDR1 is SGHRS and CDR2 is YFSETQ in the germline V gene. CDR3 length: 14 amino acids.

The rearrangement uses TRBV7-5 and TRBJ2-1; TRBD2 is taken as the D call from the table, unchecked against the DNA. TRBV7-5 is shown as a pseudogene. The CDR3 is 21 amino acids. This CDR3 is CARSLRLGTSGGFSSYNEQFF. The CDR3 DNA follows: TGTGCCAGAAGCTTACGGCTCGGGACTAGCGGGGGCTTTAGCTCCTACAATGAGCAGTTCTTC.

This chain joins TRBV5-1 and TRBJ2-7; no reliable D call. This CDR3 is built from 11 residues. V dropped 1 base and J dropped 5 bases, with 4 bases sitting between them. Per the germline V gene, CDR1 is SGHRS and CDR2 is YFSETQ. For the CDR3, the DNA is TGCGCCAGCAGCTTGACGGACGAGCAGTACTTC. It yields the protein CASSLTDEQYF.

V usage is TRBV10-3 and J usage is TRBJ1-5; D might be TRBD1 (6 bases). CDR3 size: 13 residues. CDR1 and CDR2 (germline): ENHRY, SYGVKD. Between the trimmed V and J ends, which lost 5 bases and 5 bases, there was a span of 10 bases. The CDR3 protein is CAISRDIDQPQHF. The CDR3 nucleotides read TGTGCCATCAGTCGGGACATAGATCAGCCCCAGCATTTT.

V and J are TRBV6-6 and TRBJ2-5; D may be TRBD2 (6 bases). This CDR3 has 13 residues. Trimming shortened V by 7 bases and J by 2 bases, and 11 bases separated the two germline ends. Germline V gives CDR1 MNHNY, CDR2 SVGAGI (reference sequence). The DNA for the CDR3 is TGTGCCAGCAATCGGGAGAGTCAAGAGACCCAGTACTTC. This sequence encodes CASNRESQETQYF.

The rearrangement uses TRBV6-6 and TRBJ2-4; the D gene is possibly TRBD1 (5 bases). V shed 7 bases and J shed 7 bases, with 14 bases lying between them. Germline V lookup: CDR1 MNHNY, CDR2 SVGAGI (reference sequence). The CDR3 contains 13 residues. DNA of the CDR3: TGTGCCAGCATACGACAGAACACCAACATTCAGTACTTC. Translation: CASIRQNTNIQYF.

The chain has TRBV10-3 and TRBJ2-1, with D uncertain. The CDR3 is 12 residues long. V was shortened by 6 bases and J by 5 bases, with 8 bases between the two germline ends. Per germline, CDR1 ENHRY and CDR2 SYGVKD. The CDR3: CAISDKNNEQFF. The CDR3 DNA sequence: TGTGCCATCAGCGACAAGAACAATGAGCAGTTCTTC.

V gene TRBV21-1 combines with J gene TRBJ1-4. TRBV21-1 is a listed pseudogene. This CDR3 has 13 residues. The CDR3 bases are TGTGCCAGCAGCAAAGAGGTGGGGAAAAAACTGTTTTTT. Protein product: CASSKEVGKKLFF.

This sequence joins TRBV25-1 and TRBJ1-4; TRBD1 matches 7 bases. J was trimmed by 6 bases and V by 3 bases; bases with no gene match: 7. This CDR3 is built from 15 residues. CDR1 and CDR2 (germline): MGHDK, SYGVNS. CDR3 sequence reads: CASSDQGGAHEKLFF. The CDR3 nucleotides read TGTGCCAGCAGTGACCAGGGGGGGGCGCATGAAAAACTGTTTTTT.

The gene calls are TRBV2 and TRBJ2-5; D may be TRBD1 (5 bases). The CDR3 consists of 12 residues. V dropped 6 bases and J dropped 5 bases, with 10 bases sitting between them. From germline, CDR1 is SNHLY and CDR2 FYNNEI. The CDR3 nucleotides are TGTGCCAGCAGGGGGCGCGGTGAGACCCAGTACTTC. Protein sequence: CASRGRGETQYF.

The V and J genes are TRBV2 and TRBJ1-5; TRBD1 matches 8 bases. V lost 6 bases and J lost 6; bases outside the gene matches: 10. Looked up from germline, CDR1 is SNHLY and CDR2 is FYNNEI. This CDR3 has 15 residues. The chain's CDR3 is CASRVTTGGSQPQHF. The CDR3 DNA reads as TGTGCCAGCAGGGTCACCACAGGGGGAAGTCAGCCCCAGCATTTT.

The chain couples TRBV5-1 to TRBJ2-7; D is possibly TRBD1 (6 bases). V lost 4 bases, J lost 1 base, and 12 bases lay in between. This CDR3 is 14 amino acids long. Per the germline V gene, CDR1 is SGHRS and CDR2 is YFSETQ. Here the CDR3 DNA reads TGCGCCAGCAGCGCCGGACAGACGTCCTACGAGCAGTACTTC. The encoded protein is CASSAGQTSYEQYF.

This clone was counted once. The chain is built from TRBV5-1 and TRBJ1-3, with D uncertain. Germline V gene data show CDR1 as SGHRS and CDR2 as YFSETQ. Trimming left V 0 bases short and J 1 base short, with 8 bases between. The CDR3 is 15 residues long. For the CDR3, the DNA is TGCGCCAGCAGCTTGGCCGGGCCATCTGGAAACACCATATATTTT. Translation gives CASSLAGPSGNTIYF.

V is TRBV19 and J is TRBJ2-5, with 13 bases aligning to TRBD2. Germline V gene sequence: CDR1 LNHDA, CDR2 SQIVND (reference sequence). The CDR3 contains 17 residues. V shed 5 bases and J 5 bases; nucleotides not matched to a gene: 11. Here the CDR3 DNA reads TGTGCCAGTAGTCCACGGACTAGCGGGAGTGGTCCCGAGACCCAGTACTTC. Protein product: CASSPRTSGSGPETQYF.

The chain joins TRBV2 to TRBJ1-2, with 7 bases aligning to TRBD1. Germline V gene lookup returns CDR1 SNHLY and CDR2 FYNNEI. The CDR3 has 14 amino acids. The trim removed 6 bases at V and 6 bases at J, leaving 10 bases unmatched. The CDR3 DNA follows: TGTGCCAGCAGGCCGACAGGGATCGGGGATGGCTACACCTTC. Translating it yields CASRPTGIGDGYTF.

V gene TRBV7-2 combines with J gene TRBJ2-3; D unresolved. This CDR3 region has 15 residues. Germline CDR1 and CDR2: SGHTA and FQGNSA. V was shortened by 2 bases and J by 5 bases, with 14 bases between the two germline ends. The chain's CDR3 is CASSLWGRVEDTQYF. The CDR3 nucleotides read TGTGCCAGCAGCTTATGGGGAAGGGTTGAAGATACGCAGTATTTT.

The rearrangement links TRBV9 to TRBJ2-5; no reliable D call. This CDR3 region has 16 residues. The germline V gene encodes CDR1 SGDLS and CDR2 YYNGEE. The V end lost 0 bases, the J end lost 5 bases, and 17 bases lay between the germline ends. The CDR3 sequence: CASSVDPAQPAETQYF. CDR3 DNA sequence: TGTGCCAGCAGCGTAGACCCGGCACAACCGGCCGAGACCCAGTACTTC.

This chain's CDR3 is CASSPFRQGESSRNSPLHF. For the CDR3, the DNA is TGTGCCAGCTCACCGTTCCGACAGGGGGAAAGTAGTCGGAATTCACCCCTCCACTTT. This rearrangement joins TRBV18 to TRBJ1-6, with 9 bases that match TRBD1. The V gene's germline CDR1 is KGHSH and CDR2 LQKENI. Germline trimming cut 3 bases from V and 7 bases from J; bases unmatched to any gene: 16. The CDR3 contains 19 residues.